This TCR beta chain was found in a study of T cell responses to AZD1222 COVID-19 vaccine. V was cut by 1 base and J by 7 bases, with 11 bases left in between. This CDR3 contains 14 residues. Germline V gives CDR1 SGHRS, CDR2 YFSETQ. Profiled with immunoSEQ multiplex PCR; TCRdb holds only in-frame clones, not every one. The top ten clones hold around 1.6% of a sample with about 180,000 clones, roughly 94% of them seen once. This clone was picked up one time. This chain joins TRBV5-1 and TRBJ2-2, with a tentative D call TRBD1 (6 bases). Sequenced material: peripheral blood, taken 28 days after the second AZD1222 dose. This TCR came from an adult who received the AZD1222 COVID-19 vaccine. The CDR3 region is CASSLYQGYGELFF. The CDR3 bases are TGCGCCAGCAGCTTGTATCAGGGGTACGGGGAGCTGTTTTTT. Together with reference TRBV5-1 and TRBJ2-2, the CDR3 gives the full variable domain: KAGVTQTPRYLIKTRGQQVTLSCSPISGHRSVSWYQQTPGQGLQFLFEYFSETQRNKGNFPGRFSGRQFSNSRSEMNVSTLELGDSALYLCASSLYQGYGELFFGEGSRLTVL.